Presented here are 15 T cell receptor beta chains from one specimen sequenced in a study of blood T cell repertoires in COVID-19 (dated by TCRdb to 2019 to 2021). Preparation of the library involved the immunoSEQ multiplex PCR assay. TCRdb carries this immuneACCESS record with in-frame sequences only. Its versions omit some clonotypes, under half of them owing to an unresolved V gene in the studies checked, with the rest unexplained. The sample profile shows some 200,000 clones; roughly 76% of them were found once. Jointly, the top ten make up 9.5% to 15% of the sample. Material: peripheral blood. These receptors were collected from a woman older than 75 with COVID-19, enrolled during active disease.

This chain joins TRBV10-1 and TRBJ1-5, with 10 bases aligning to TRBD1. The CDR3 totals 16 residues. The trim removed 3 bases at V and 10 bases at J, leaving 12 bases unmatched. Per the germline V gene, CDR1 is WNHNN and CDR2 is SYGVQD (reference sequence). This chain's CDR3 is CASSEEGSGQGHPQHF. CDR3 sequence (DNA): TGCGCCAGCAGTGAAGAGGGTTCGGGACAGGGGCATCCCCAGCATTTT.

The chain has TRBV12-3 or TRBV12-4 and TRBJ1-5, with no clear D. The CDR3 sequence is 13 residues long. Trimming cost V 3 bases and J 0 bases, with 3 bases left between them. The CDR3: CASSFHSNQPQHF. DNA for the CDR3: TGTGCCAGCAGTTTTCATAGCAATCAGCCCCAGCATTTT.

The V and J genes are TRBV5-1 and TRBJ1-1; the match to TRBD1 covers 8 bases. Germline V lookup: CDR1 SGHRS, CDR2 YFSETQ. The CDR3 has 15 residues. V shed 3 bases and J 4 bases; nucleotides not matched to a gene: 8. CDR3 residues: CASSSTGVRITEAFF. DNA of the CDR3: TGCGCCAGCAGCTCGACAGGGGTACGAATCACTGAAGCTTTCTTT.

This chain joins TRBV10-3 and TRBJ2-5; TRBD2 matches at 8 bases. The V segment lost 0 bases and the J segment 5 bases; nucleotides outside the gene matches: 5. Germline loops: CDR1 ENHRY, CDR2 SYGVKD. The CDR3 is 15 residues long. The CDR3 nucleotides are TGTGCCATCAGTGAGTCCCGGGAGGGCCCTGAGACCCAGTACTTC. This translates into CAISESREGPETQYF.

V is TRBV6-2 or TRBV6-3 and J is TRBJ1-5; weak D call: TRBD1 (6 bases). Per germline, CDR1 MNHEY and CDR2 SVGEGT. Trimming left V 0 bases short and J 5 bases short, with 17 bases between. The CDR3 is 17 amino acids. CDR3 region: CASSYSTGGFEHQPQHF. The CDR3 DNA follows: TGTGCCAGCAGTTACTCGACAGGAGGATTTGAGCATCAGCCCCAGCATTTT.

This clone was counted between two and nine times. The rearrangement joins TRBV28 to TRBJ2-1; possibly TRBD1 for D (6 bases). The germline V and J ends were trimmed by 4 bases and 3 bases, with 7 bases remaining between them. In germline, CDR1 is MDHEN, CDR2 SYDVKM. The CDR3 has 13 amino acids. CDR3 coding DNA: TGTGCCAGCAGTTACAGGGTCTACAATGAGCAGTTCTTC. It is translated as CASSYRVYNEQFF.

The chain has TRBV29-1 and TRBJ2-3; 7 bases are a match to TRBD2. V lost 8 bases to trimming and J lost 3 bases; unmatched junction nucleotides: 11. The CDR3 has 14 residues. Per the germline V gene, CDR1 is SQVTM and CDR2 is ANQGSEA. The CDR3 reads CSTRAGVGTDTQYF. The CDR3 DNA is TGCAGCACCCGGGCGGGAGTGGGGACAGATACGCAGTATTTT.

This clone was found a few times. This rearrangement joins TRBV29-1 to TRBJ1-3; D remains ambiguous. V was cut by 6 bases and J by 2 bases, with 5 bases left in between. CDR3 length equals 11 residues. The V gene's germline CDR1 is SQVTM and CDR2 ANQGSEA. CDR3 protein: CSVGTGNTIYF. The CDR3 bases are TGCAGCGTCGGGACTGGAAACACCATATATTTT.

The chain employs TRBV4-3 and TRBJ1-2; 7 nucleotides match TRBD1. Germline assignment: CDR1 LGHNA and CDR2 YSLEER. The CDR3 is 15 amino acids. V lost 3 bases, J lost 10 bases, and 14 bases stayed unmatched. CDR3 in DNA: TGCGCCAGCAGCCAGGTGCCTCGGACAGGTCCCTTCTACACCTTC. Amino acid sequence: CASSQVPRTGPFYTF.

The CDR3 sequence: CASSPRVDRAGNTIYF. CDR3 nucleotides: TGTGCCAGCAGCCCACGGGTTGACAGGGCTGGAAACACCATATATTTT. V usage is TRBV9 and J usage is TRBJ1-3, with 7 bases identical to TRBD1. The trim removed 4 bases at V and 2 bases at J, leaving 9 bases unmatched. The CDR3 sequence is 16 residues long. The germline CDR1 and CDR2 sequences are SGDLS and YYNGEE.

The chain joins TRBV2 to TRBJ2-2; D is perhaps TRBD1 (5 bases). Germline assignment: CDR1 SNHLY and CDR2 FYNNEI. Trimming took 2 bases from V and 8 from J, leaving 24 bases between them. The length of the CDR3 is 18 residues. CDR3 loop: CASSEMSGARSYSGELFF. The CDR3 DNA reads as TGTGCCAGCAGTGAAATGAGTGGGGCCAGGTCCTACTCAGGGGAGCTGTTTTTT.

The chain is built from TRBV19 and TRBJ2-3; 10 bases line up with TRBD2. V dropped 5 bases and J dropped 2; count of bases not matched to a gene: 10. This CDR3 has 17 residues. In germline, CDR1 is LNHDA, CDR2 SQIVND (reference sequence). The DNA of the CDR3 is TGTGCCAGTAGTGCTGACCTAGCGGGAGCCCCCACAGATACGCAGTATTTT. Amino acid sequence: CASSADLAGAPTDTQYF. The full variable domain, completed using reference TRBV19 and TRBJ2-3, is DGGITQSPKYLFRKEGQNVTLSCEQNLNHDAMYWYRQDPGQGLRLIYYSQIVNDFQKGDIAEGYSVSREKKESFPLTVTSAQKNPTAFYLCASSADLAGAPTDTQYFGPGTRLTVL.

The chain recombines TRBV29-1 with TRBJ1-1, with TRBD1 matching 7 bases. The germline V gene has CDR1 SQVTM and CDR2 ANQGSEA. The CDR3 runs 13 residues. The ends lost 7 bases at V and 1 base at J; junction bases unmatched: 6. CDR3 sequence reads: CSARGGPNTEAFF. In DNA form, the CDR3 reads TGCAGCGCCCGAGGGGGCCCGAACACTGAAGCTTTCTTT. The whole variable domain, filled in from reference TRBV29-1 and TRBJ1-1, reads SAVISQKPSRDICQRGTSLTIQCQVDSQVTMMFWYRQQPGQSLTLIATANQGSEATYESGFVIDKFPISRPNLTFSTLTVSNMSPEDSSIYLCSARGGPNTEAFFGQGTRLTVV.

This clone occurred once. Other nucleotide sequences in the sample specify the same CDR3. CDR3 bases: TGTGCCAGCAGCCCCCGGACAGGGGGAGGCTATGGCTACACCTTC. Its translation: CASSPRTGGGYGYTF. The chain combines TRBV3-1 (or the pseudogene TRBV3-2) with TRBJ1-2; TRBD1 matches 10 bases. This CDR3 comprises 15 residues. Per germline, CDR1 LGHDT and CDR2 YNNKEL (reference sequence). Germline trimming cut 4 bases from V and 4 bases from J; bases unmatched to any gene: 6.

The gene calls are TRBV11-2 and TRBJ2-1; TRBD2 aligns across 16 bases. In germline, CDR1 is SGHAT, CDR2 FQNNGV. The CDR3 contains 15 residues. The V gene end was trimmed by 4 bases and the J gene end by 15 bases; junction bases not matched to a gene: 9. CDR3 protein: CASSSGTSGGAFRFF. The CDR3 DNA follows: TGTGCCAGCAGCTCTGGGACTAGCGGGGGGGCCTTTCGGTTCTTC.